Below, 2 T cell receptor beta chains from the same sample are listed, as sequenced in a study of blood T cells in healthy people across ages (dated by TCRdb to about 2015). The library was obtained by 5' RACE. Sequencer: Illumina HiSeq 2500. A second PCR of roughly 6 to 11 cycles was run with a J-beta primer mix and a sample-barcoded 5' primer. TCRdb cleaned the public reads at Q25 with fastp, built clones with MiXCR and kept in-frame beta chains. Rows with one shared CDR3 protein collapse into an entry with the most common genes and DNA. Recorded for this sample are approximately 1,100,000 distinct CDR3 sequences; over 35% of them occurred a single time. The ten biggest clones cover approximately 20% of the sample. The sample was blood. The receptor source for this set is a woman in her sixties or seventies in good health.

The rearrangement uses TRBV20-1 and TRBJ1-4, with a possible D match to TRBD1 (6 bases). The CDR3 sequence is 15 residues long. Germline lookup yields CDR1 DFQATT and CDR2 SNEGSKA (reference sequence). V lost 5 bases and J lost 3, with 16 bases in between. The CDR3 DNA follows: TGCAGTGCTGGGCCTCTAGACAGGCCTAATGAAAAACTGTTTTTT. Translation gives CSAGPLDRPNEKLFF.

The chain carries TRBV12-3 or TRBV12-4 and TRBJ2-7; the match to TRBD2 covers 10 bases. This CDR3 spans 17 amino acids. Losses at the gene ends were 2 bases for V and 5 bases for J; bases not matched to a gene: 12. CDR3 nucleotides: TGTGCCAGCAGTTTACTGGCTAGCGGGGGTGTCGGGGACGAGCAGTACTTC. The encoded protein is CASSLLASGGVGDEQYF.